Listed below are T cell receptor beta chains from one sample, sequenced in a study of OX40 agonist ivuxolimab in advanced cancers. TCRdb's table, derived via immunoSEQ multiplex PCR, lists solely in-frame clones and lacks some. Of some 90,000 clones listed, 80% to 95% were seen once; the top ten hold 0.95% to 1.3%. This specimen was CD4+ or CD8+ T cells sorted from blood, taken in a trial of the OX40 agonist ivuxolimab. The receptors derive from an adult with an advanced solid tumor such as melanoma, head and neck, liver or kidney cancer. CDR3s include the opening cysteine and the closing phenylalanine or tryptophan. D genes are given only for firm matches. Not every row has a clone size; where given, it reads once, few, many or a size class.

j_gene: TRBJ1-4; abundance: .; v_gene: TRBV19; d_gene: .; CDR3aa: CASTAMANEKLFF; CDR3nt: TGTGCCAGTACCGCTATGGCTAATGAAAAACTGTTTTTT
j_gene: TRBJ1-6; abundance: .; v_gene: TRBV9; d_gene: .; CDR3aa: CASSGGGDSYNSPLHF; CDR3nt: TGTGCCAGCAGTGGCGGGGGAGACTCCTATAATTCACCCCTCCACTTT
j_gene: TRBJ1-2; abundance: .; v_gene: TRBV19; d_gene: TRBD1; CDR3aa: CASSDRGSPSNYGYTF; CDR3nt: TGTGCCAGTAGTGACAGGGGGTCTCCTTCCAACTATGGCTACACCTTC
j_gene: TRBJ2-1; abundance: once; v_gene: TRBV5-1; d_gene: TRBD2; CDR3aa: CASSPMTSGSHNEQFF; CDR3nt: TGCGCCAGCAGCCCGATGACTAGCGGGAGCCACAATGAGCAGTTCTTC
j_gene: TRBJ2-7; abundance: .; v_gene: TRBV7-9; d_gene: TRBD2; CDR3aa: CASSSGTSGIYEQYF; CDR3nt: TGTGCCAGCAGCTCCGGGACTAGCGGAATATACGAGCAGTACTTC
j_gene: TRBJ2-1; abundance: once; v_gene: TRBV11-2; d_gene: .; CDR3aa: CASSAVHNEQFF; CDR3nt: TGTGCCAGCAGCGCAGTCCACAATGAGCAGTTCTTC
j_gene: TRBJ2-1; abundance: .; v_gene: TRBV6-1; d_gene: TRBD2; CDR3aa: CAVRSGGYNEQFF; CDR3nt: TGTGCTGTACGATCCGGGGGGTACAATGAGCAGTTCTTC
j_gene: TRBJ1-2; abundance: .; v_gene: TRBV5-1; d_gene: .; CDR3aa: CASSKMGGGATIDGYTF; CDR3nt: TGCGCCAGCAGTAAAATGGGAGGGGGAGCGACCATCGATGGCTACACCTTC
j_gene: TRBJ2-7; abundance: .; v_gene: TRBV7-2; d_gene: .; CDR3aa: CASSSTRLAYEQYF; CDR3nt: TGTGCCAGCAGCTCAACCAGGCTAGCCTACGAGCAGTACTTC
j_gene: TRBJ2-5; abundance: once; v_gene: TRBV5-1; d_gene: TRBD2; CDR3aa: CASSAAGERQETQYF; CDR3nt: TGCGCCAGCAGCGCCGCGGGAGAGAGGCAAGAGACCCAGTACTTC
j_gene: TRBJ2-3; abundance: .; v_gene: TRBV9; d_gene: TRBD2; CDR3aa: CASSAGTSGGVAQYF; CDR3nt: TGTGCCAGCAGCGCCGGGACTAGCGGGGGGGTAGCGCAGTATTTT
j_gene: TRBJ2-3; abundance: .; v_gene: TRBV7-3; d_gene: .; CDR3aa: CASSLSRGASDTQYF; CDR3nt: TGTGCCAGCAGCCTTTCACGGGGGGCATCAGATACGCAGTATTTT
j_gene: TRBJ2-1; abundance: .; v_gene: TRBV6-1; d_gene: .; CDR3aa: CASSELGLATQFF; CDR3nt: TGTGCCAGCAGTGAACTTGGGCTAGCCACGCAGTTCTTC
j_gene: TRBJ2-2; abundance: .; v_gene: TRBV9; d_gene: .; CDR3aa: CASSVGGTGELFF; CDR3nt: TGTGCCAGCAGCGTAGGTGGAACCGGGGAGCTGTTTTTT
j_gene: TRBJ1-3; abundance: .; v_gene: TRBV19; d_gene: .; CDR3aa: CASSSGHSGNTIYF; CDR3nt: TGTGCCAGTAGCTCGGGACATTCTGGAAACACCATATATTTT
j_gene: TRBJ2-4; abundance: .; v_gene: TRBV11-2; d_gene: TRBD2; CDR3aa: CASSFAGLERNIQYF; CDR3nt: TGTGCCAGCAGCTTCGCGGGACTAGAAAGGAACATTCAGTACTTC
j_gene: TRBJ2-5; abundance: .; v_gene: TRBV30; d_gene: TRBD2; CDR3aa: CAISPGLAGETQYF; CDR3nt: TGTGCCATATCACCAGGGCTAGCGGGAGAGACCCAGTACTTC
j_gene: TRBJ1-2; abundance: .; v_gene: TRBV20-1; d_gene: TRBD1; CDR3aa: CRAGGAGGYTF; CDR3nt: TGCAGAGCAGGGGGGGCAGGTGGCTACACCTTC
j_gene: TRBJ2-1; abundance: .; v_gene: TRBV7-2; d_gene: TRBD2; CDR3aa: CASSLSGRANAEQFF; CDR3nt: TGTGCCAGCAGCCTTAGCGGGAGGGCCAATGCTGAGCAGTTCTTC
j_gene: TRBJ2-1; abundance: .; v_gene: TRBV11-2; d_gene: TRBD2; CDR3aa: CASSLGLAGIYEQFF; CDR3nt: TGTGCCAGCAGTCTTGGACTAGCGGGGATTTATGAGCAGTTCTTC
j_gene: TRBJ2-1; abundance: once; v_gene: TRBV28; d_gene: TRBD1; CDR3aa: CAHAGTGNNEQFF; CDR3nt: TGTGCCCACGCCGGGACAGGGAACAATGAGCAGTTCTTC
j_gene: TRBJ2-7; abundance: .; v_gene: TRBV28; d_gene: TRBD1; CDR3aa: CASSTGQGHLEQYF; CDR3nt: TGTGCCAGCAGTACGGGACAGGGCCACCTCGAGCAGTACTTC
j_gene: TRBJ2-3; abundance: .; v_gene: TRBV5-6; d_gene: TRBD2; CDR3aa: CASSWTSGSYTQYF; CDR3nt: TGTGCCAGCAGCTGGACTAGCGGGAGTTATACGCAGTATTTT
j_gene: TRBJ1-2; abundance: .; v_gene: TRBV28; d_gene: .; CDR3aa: CASSLGGGKGNYGYTF; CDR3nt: TGTGCCAGCAGTCTCGGAGGGGGAAAAGGGAACTATGGCTACACCTTC
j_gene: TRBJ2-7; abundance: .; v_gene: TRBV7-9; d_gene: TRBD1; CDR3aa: CASSLDRSYEQYF; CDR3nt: TGTGCCAGCAGCTTGGACAGGTCCTACGAGCAGTACTTC
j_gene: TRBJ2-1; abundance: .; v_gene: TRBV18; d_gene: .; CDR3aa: CASSRSGIRGDNEQFF; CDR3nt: TGTGCCAGCTCCCGTAGTGGAATTAGGGGCGACAATGAGCAGTTCTTC
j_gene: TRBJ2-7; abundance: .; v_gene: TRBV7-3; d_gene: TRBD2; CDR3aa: CASSFLGTSDEQYF; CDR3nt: TGTGCCAGCAGCTTCCTCGGGACTAGCGACGAGCAGTACTTC
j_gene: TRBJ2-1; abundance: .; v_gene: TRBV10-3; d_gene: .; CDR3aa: CAISESVGSGNEQFF; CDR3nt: TGTGCCATCAGTGAGTCGGTGGGATCGGGCAATGAGCAGTTCTTC
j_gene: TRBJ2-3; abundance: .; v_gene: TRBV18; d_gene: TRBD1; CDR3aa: CASSPTGERADTQYF; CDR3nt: TGTGCCAGCTCGCCTACAGGGGAGAGAGCAGATACGCAGTATTTT
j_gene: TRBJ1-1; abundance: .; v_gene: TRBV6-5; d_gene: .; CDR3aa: CASSYSSPATEAFF; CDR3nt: TGTGCCAGCAGTTACTCGTCCCCGGCCACTGAAGCTTTCTTT
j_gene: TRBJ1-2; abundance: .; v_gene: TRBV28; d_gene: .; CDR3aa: CASSGQNYGYTF; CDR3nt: TGTGCCAGCAGTGGTCAAAACTATGGCTACACCTTC
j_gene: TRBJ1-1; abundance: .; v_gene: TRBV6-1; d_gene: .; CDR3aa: CASSEVEQIEAFF; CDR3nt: TGTGCCAGCAGTGAAGTTGAACAGATTGAAGCTTTCTTT
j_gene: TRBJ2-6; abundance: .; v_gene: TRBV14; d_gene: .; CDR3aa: CASSQGRSGANVLTF; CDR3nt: TGTGCCAGCAGCCAAGGCCGCTCTGGGGCCAACGTCCTGACTTTC
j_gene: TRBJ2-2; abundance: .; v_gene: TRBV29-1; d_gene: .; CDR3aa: CSVEGPTNTGELFF; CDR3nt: TGCAGCGTTGAAGGGCCGACGAACACCGGGGAGCTGTTTTTT
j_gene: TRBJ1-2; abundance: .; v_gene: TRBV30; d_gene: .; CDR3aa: CAWSVRGPSYGYTF; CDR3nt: TGTGCCTGGAGTGTGCGGGGCCCTAGCTATGGCTACACCTTC
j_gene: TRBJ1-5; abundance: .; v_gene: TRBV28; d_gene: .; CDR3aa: CASSYPNKISNQPQHF; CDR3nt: TGTGCCAGCAGTTACCCAAACAAGATTAGCAATCAGCCCCAGCATTTT
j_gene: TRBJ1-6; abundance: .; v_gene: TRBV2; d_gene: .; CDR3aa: CASSERKSSYNSPLHF; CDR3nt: TGTGCCAGCAGTGAACGGAAAAGCTCCTATAATTCACCCCTCCACTTT
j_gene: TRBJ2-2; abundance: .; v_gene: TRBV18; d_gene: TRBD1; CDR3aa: CASSPIQGASTGELFF; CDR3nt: TGTGCCAGCTCACCTATCCAGGGGGCCAGCACCGGGGAGCTGTTTTTT
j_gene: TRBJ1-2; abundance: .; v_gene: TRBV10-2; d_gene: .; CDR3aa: CASSDGAQDTANYGYTF; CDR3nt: TGCGCCAGCAGTGACGGTGCCCAGGACACGGCGAACTATGGCTACACCTTC
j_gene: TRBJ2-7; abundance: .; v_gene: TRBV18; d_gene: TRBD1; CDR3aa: CASSLGQGTYEQYF; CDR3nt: TGTGCCAGCTCACTGGGACAGGGCACCTACGAGCAGTACTTC
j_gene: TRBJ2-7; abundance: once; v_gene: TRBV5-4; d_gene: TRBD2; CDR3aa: CASSLELAGGLPGVYEQYF; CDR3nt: TGTGCCAGCAGCTTAGAACTAGCGGGAGGCCTCCCGGGAGTCTACGAGCAGTACTTC
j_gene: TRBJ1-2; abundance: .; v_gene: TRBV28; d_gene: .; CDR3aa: CASSPGTPNYGYTF; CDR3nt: TGTGCCAGCAGTCCAGGGACGCCCAACTATGGCTACACCTTC
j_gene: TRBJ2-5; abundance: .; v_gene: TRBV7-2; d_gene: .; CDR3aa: CASSEQEGAGETQYF; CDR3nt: TGTGCCAGCAGTGAACAGGAGGGGGCGGGGGAGACCCAGTACTTC
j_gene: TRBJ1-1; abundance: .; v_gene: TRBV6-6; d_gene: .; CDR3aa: CASRDLQNTEAFF; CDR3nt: TGTGCCAGCCGGGACCTACAAAACACTGAAGCTTTCTTT